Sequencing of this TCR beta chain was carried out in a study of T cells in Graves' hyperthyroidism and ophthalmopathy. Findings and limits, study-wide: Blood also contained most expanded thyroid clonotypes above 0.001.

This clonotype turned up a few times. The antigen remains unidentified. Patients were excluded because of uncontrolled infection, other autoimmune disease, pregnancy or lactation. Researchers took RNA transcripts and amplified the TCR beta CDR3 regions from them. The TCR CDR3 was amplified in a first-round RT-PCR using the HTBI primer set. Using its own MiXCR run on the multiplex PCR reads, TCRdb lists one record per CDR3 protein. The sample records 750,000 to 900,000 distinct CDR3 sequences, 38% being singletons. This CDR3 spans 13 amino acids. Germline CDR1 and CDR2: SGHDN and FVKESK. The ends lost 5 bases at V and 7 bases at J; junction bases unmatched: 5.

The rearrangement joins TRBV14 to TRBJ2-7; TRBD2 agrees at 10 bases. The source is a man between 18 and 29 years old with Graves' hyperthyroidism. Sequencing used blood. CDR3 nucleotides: TGTGCCAGCAGCAGTAGCGGGAGGAGGGAGCAGTACTTC. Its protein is CASSSSGRREQYF.